This is a list of T cell receptor beta chains from one sample in a study of cytomegalovirus exposure and HLA in healthy donors. Here immunoSEQ multiplex PCR was the method, and the copy in TCRdb shows in-frame clones only, minus some. There are about 71,000 clones in the sample; approximately 94% occur only once, and over 0.8% lies in the top ten. The sample taken for sequencing was PBMCs. All receptors derive from a woman aged 18-29 years in good health and CMV-seronegative. The CDR3 runs from the conserved cysteine through the conserved F or W. Each record gives: CDR3 DNA, CDR3 protein, CDR3 length, clone size, V gene, D gene, J gene. The D gene is left open where the match is weak. Some rows mark clone size as missing; the rest say once, few, many or name a class of expanded clone.

CDR3 DNA: TGTGCCAGCAGCTTAAGACCAGGGGAAGTAGATACGCAGTATTTT; CDR3 protein: CASSLRPGEVDTQYF; CDR3 length: 15; clone size: NA; V gene: TRBV11-2; D gene: NA; J gene: TRBJ2-3
CDR3 DNA: TGTGCCAGCAGCACTAAGGACAGGCCTATGAACACTGAAGCTTTCTTT; CDR3 protein: CASSTKDRPMNTEAFF; CDR3 length: 16; clone size: NA; V gene: TRBV11-3; D gene: TRBD1; J gene: TRBJ1-1
CDR3 DNA: TGTGCCAGCAGGGGCCCCGTTGATAACACTGAAGCTTTCTTT; CDR3 protein: CASRGPVDNTEAFF; CDR3 length: 14; clone size: NA; V gene: TRBV27; D gene: NA; J gene: TRBJ1-1
CDR3 DNA: TGTGCCAGCAGTGAAGCTCAGGGGATGGAGGAGACCCAGTACTTC; CDR3 protein: CASSEAQGMEETQYF; CDR3 length: 15; clone size: NA; V gene: TRBV6-1; D gene: NA; J gene: TRBJ2-5
CDR3 DNA: TGTGCCAGCTCACGCAGGTCGGGGGACTATGGCTACACCTTC; CDR3 protein: CASSRRSGDYGYTF; CDR3 length: 14; clone size: NA; V gene: TRBV18; D gene: NA; J gene: TRBJ1-2
CDR3 DNA: TGTGCCAGTAGTTCCCGACAGGGGGTGGACTCTGGGGCCAACGTCCTGACTTTC; CDR3 protein: CASSSRQGVDSGANVLTF; CDR3 length: 18; clone size: NA; V gene: TRBV19; D gene: TRBD1; J gene: TRBJ2-6
CDR3 DNA: TGTGCCAGCACTTTCAGCGGGAGGGCCCACGAGCAGTACTTC; CDR3 protein: CASTFSGRAHEQYF; CDR3 length: 14; clone size: NA; V gene: TRBV6-1; D gene: TRBD2; J gene: TRBJ2-7
CDR3 DNA: TGTGCCAGCAGTGAGGGGAACACCGGGGAGCTGTTTTTT; CDR3 protein: CASSEGNTGELFF; CDR3 length: 13; clone size: NA; V gene: TRBV27; D gene: NA; J gene: TRBJ2-2
CDR3 DNA: TGCGCCAGCAGCCAAGAGCGAACAGGGTCTTCGGAAAAACTGTTTTTT; CDR3 protein: CASSQERTGSSEKLFF; CDR3 length: 16; clone size: NA; V gene: TRBV4-3; D gene: NA; J gene: TRBJ1-4
CDR3 DNA: TGTGCCATCAGTGAGACCCGGGACAGACAAGAGACCCAGTACTTC; CDR3 protein: CAISETRDRQETQYF; CDR3 length: 15; clone size: NA; V gene: TRBV10-3; D gene: TRBD1; J gene: TRBJ2-5
CDR3 DNA: TGTGCCAGCAGCAAGATTCGACAGGGCTACGAGCAGTACTTC; CDR3 protein: CASSKIRQGYEQYF; CDR3 length: 14; clone size: once; V gene: TRBV7-3; D gene: TRBD1; J gene: TRBJ2-7
CDR3 DNA: TGCGCCAGCAGCACAGGGTACACTGAAGCTTTCTTT; CDR3 protein: CASSTGYTEAFF; CDR3 length: 12; clone size: once; V gene: TRBV5-1; D gene: NA; J gene: TRBJ1-1
CDR3 DNA: TGTGCCAGCAGTGAATTAGCCTTCTTGGAAAAACTGTTTTTT; CDR3 protein: CASSELAFLEKLFF; CDR3 length: 14; clone size: NA; V gene: TRBV6-1; D gene: NA; J gene: TRBJ1-4
CDR3 DNA: TGTGCCTGGAGCAGTGCAGGGGACACTGAAGCTTTCTTT; CDR3 protein: CAWSSAGDTEAFF; CDR3 length: 13; clone size: NA; V gene: TRBV30; D gene: NA; J gene: TRBJ1-1
CDR3 DNA: TGTGCCAGCAGCGCCCGGGGAGGGGGGCGGGAGACCCAGTACTTC; CDR3 protein: CASSARGGGRETQYF; CDR3 length: 15; clone size: NA; V gene: TRBV5-4; D gene: NA; J gene: TRBJ2-5
CDR3 DNA: TGTGCCAGCAGTCCCCCGGTCCCTGGGCACACTGAAGCTTTCTTT; CDR3 protein: CASSPPVPGHTEAFF; CDR3 length: 15; clone size: NA; V gene: TRBV28; D gene: NA; J gene: TRBJ1-1
CDR3 DNA: TGTGCCAGCAGTTATTACTGGCGGGAGGCTCAAGAGACCCAGTACTTC; CDR3 protein: CASSYYWREAQETQYF; CDR3 length: 16; clone size: NA; V gene: TRBV28; D gene: TRBD2; J gene: TRBJ2-5
CDR3 DNA: TGTGCCAGTAGTAAGGGACTAGCGGGTAATGAGCAGTTCTTC; CDR3 protein: CASSKGLAGNEQFF; CDR3 length: 14; clone size: NA; V gene: TRBV19; D gene: TRBD2; J gene: TRBJ2-1
CDR3 DNA: TGTGCCAGGAGGACAGGACTCCACACTGAAGCTTTCTTT; CDR3 protein: CARRTGLHTEAFF; CDR3 length: 13; clone size: NA; V gene: TRBV6-4; D gene: TRBD1; J gene: TRBJ1-1
CDR3 DNA: TGTGCCAGCGGCGTATCTAGCGACAGCTCCTACGAGCAGTACTTC; CDR3 protein: CASGVSSDSSYEQYF; CDR3 length: 15; clone size: few; V gene: TRBV6-5; D gene: NA; J gene: TRBJ2-7
CDR3 DNA: TGTGCCAGCAGCAAGCCCATCCGGGTCACCAATCAGCCCCAGCATTTT; CDR3 protein: CASSKPIRVTNQPQHF; CDR3 length: 16; clone size: NA; V gene: TRBV21-1; D gene: NA; J gene: TRBJ1-5
CDR3 DNA: TGCAGTGTCCCGGGGGTCGGGGAGTTT; CDR3 protein: CSVPGVGEF; CDR3 length: 9; clone size: NA; V gene: TRBV20-1; D gene: NA; J gene: TRBJ1-4
CDR3 DNA: TGCAGCGTCCGGACTAGCGGAAACACCGGGGAGCTGTTTTTT; CDR3 protein: CSVRTSGNTGELFF; CDR3 length: 14; clone size: NA; V gene: TRBV29-1; D gene: TRBD2; J gene: TRBJ2-2
CDR3 DNA: TGTGCCAGCAGTCAGGGGGCTAGAGGCTACACCTTC; CDR3 protein: CASSQGARGYTF; CDR3 length: 12; clone size: NA; V gene: TRBV28; D gene: TRBD1; J gene: TRBJ1-2
CDR3 DNA: TGTGCCATCAGTGAAACAGGGATCACTGAAGCTTTCTTT; CDR3 protein: CAISETGITEAFF; CDR3 length: 13; clone size: NA; V gene: TRBV10-3; D gene: NA; J gene: TRBJ1-1
CDR3 DNA: TGTGCCAGCAGTGAAGAGGGAACAGGGACCAACTATGGCTACACCTTC; CDR3 protein: CASSEEGTGTNYGYTF; CDR3 length: 16; clone size: NA; V gene: TRBV25-1; D gene: NA; J gene: TRBJ1-2
CDR3 DNA: TGTGCCAGCAGCTTACTTCGAGGTGCTGAAGCTTTCTTT; CDR3 protein: CASSLLRGAEAFF; CDR3 length: 13; clone size: NA; V gene: TRBV11-2; D gene: NA; J gene: TRBJ1-1
CDR3 DNA: TGTGCCAGCAGGTCCCCCCTAGCGGGAGAGGCCGGGGAGCTGTTTTTT; CDR3 protein: CASRSPLAGEAGELFF; CDR3 length: 16; clone size: NA; V gene: TRBV25-1; D gene: TRBD2; J gene: TRBJ2-2
CDR3 DNA: TGTGCCAGCAGCTTAGCGGGAGGAACCAACAATGAGCAGTTCTTC; CDR3 protein: CASSLAGGTNNEQFF; CDR3 length: 15; clone size: NA; V gene: TRBV13; D gene: TRBD2; J gene: TRBJ2-1
CDR3 DNA: TGCGCCAGCAGCGACGGGAGCGAATTCTATGAGCAGTTCTTC; CDR3 protein: CASSDGSEFYEQFF; CDR3 length: 14; clone size: NA; V gene: TRBV5-1; D gene: NA; J gene: TRBJ2-1
CDR3 DNA: TGCGGTAGGGCGGGGGTAGGCGACAATGAGCAGTTCTTC; CDR3 protein: CGRAGVGDNEQFF; CDR3 length: 13; clone size: NA; V gene: TRBV2; D gene: TRBD2; J gene: TRBJ2-1
CDR3 DNA: TGCGCCAGCAGCTTGGGACCCAGGGGGGTTCCAGATTCACCCCTCCACTTT; CDR3 protein: CASSLGPRGVPDSPLHF; CDR3 length: 17; clone size: NA; V gene: TRBV5-1; D gene: TRBD1; J gene: TRBJ1-6
CDR3 DNA: TGTGCCAGCAGCGGCAGGGCCGGGGCCAACGTCCTGACTTTC; CDR3 protein: CASSGRAGANVLTF; CDR3 length: 14; clone size: NA; V gene: TRBV9; D gene: NA; J gene: TRBJ2-6
CDR3 DNA: TGTGCCAGCACCCGACTAGCGGGGGGCACAGATACGCAGTATTTT; CDR3 protein: CASTRLAGGTDTQYF; CDR3 length: 15; clone size: NA; V gene: TRBV6-5; D gene: TRBD2; J gene: TRBJ2-3
CDR3 DNA: TGCGCCAGCAGTGAGTCGAGCAGGAGGACTGAAGCTTTCTTT; CDR3 protein: CASSESSRRTEAFF; CDR3 length: 14; clone size: NA; V gene: TRBV10-1; D gene: NA; J gene: TRBJ1-1
CDR3 DNA: TGTGCCAGCAGCCCACAGGGGGCACGGCCCCAGCATTTT; CDR3 protein: CASSPQGARPQHF; CDR3 length: 13; clone size: once; V gene: TRBV7-2; D gene: TRBD1; J gene: TRBJ1-5
CDR3 DNA: TGTGCCAGTAGTATTACGGAGGCAGATACGCAGTATTTT; CDR3 protein: CASSITEADTQYF; CDR3 length: 13; clone size: NA; V gene: TRBV19; D gene: NA; J gene: TRBJ2-3
CDR3 DNA: TGTGCCTGGAGTACGACACCCGGAGATACGCAGTATTTT; CDR3 protein: CAWSTTPGDTQYF; CDR3 length: 13; clone size: NA; V gene: TRBV30; D gene: NA; J gene: TRBJ2-3
CDR3 DNA: TGCAGTGCCGGGATACAAGAGACCCAGTACTTC; CDR3 protein: CSAGIQETQYF; CDR3 length: 11; clone size: NA; V gene: TRBV20-1; D gene: NA; J gene: TRBJ2-5
CDR3 DNA: TGTGCCAGCAGTTTAGCGGGAGGGCCCAGCAATGAGCAGTTCTTC; CDR3 protein: CASSLAGGPSNEQFF; CDR3 length: 15; clone size: NA; V gene: TRBV2; D gene: TRBD2; J gene: TRBJ2-1
CDR3 DNA: TGTGCCAGCAGCCCCGGACTGTCAGTCAATAGCAATCAGCCCCAGCATTTT; CDR3 protein: CASSPGLSVNSNQPQHF; CDR3 length: 17; clone size: NA; V gene: TRBV28; D gene: NA; J gene: TRBJ1-5
CDR3 DNA: TGTGCCAGCAGCAAACCAGGGGTCGGTGGCTACACCTTC; CDR3 protein: CASSKPGVGGYTF; CDR3 length: 13; clone size: once; V gene: TRBV28; D gene: NA; J gene: TRBJ1-2
CDR3 DNA: TGTGCCAGTAGTACCCGACAGGGTACTGAAGCTTTCTTT; CDR3 protein: CASSTRQGTEAFF; CDR3 length: 13; clone size: NA; V gene: TRBV19; D gene: TRBD1; J gene: TRBJ1-1
CDR3 DNA: TGTGCCGGGAGTTCTGGGAGCGGACCGAACACCGGGGAGCTGTTTTTT; CDR3 protein: CAGSSGSGPNTGELFF; CDR3 length: 16; clone size: NA; V gene: TRBV7-9; D gene: NA; J gene: TRBJ2-2
CDR3 DNA: TGTGCCATCAGTGAGTCTCTACACAATGAGCAGTTCTTC; CDR3 protein: CAISESLHNEQFF; CDR3 length: 13; clone size: NA; V gene: TRBV10-3; D gene: NA; J gene: TRBJ2-1
CDR3 DNA: TGTGCCAGCAGTTTTCAAGGGACAGATGATCATACCGGGGAGCTGTTTTTT; CDR3 protein: CASSFQGTDDHTGELFF; CDR3 length: 17; clone size: NA; V gene: TRBV27; D gene: TRBD1; J gene: TRBJ2-2
CDR3 DNA: TGTGCCACCAGCAGAGAAGACAGGGTTTGGGAAAAACTGTTTTTT; CDR3 protein: CATSREDRVWEKLFF; CDR3 length: 15; clone size: NA; V gene: TRBV15; D gene: TRBD1; J gene: TRBJ1-4
CDR3 DNA: TGTGCCAGCAGCGTAGGACAGGGGGCCTACGAGCAGTACTTC; CDR3 protein: CASSVGQGAYEQYF; CDR3 length: 14; clone size: NA; V gene: TRBV9; D gene: TRBD1; J gene: TRBJ2-7
CDR3 DNA: TGTGCCAGCAGTGAAAGCACTTGGGGGGCCAACGTCCTGACTTTC; CDR3 protein: CASSESTWGANVLTF; CDR3 length: 15; clone size: NA; V gene: TRBV2; D gene: NA; J gene: TRBJ2-6